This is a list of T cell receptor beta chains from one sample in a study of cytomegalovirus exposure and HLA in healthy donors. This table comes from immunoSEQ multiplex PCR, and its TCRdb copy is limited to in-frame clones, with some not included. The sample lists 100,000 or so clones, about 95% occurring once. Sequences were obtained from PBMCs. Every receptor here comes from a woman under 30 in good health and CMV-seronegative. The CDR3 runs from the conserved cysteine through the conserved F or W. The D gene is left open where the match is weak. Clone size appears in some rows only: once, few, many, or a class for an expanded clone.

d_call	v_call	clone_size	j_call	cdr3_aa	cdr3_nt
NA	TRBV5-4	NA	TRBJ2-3	CASSLGRSGSTDTQYF	TGTGCCAGCAGCTTGGGGAGGAGCGGGAGCACAGATACGCAGTATTTT
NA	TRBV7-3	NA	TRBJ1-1	CASRSSGTEAFF	TGTGCCAGCAGGTCCTCAGGGACTGAAGCTTTCTTT
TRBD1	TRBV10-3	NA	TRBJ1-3	CAISANPGQGTGGNTIYF	TGTGCCATCAGTGCCAATCCGGGACAGGGGACGGGGGGAAACACCATATATTTT
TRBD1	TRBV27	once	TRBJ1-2	CASSLSRTGGLNYGYTF	TGTGCCAGCAGTTTATCGAGGACAGGGGGCCTGAACTATGGCTACACCTTC
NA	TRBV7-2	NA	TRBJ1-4	CASSPTATNEKLFF	TGTGCCAGCAGCCCTACCGCAACTAATGAAAAACTGTTTTTT
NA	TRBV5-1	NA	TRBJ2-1	CASSLVADYNEQFF	TGCGCCAGCAGCTTGGTGGCAGACTACAATGAGCAGTTCTTC
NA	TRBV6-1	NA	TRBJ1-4	CASSEVRGLDEKLFF	TGTGCCAGCAGTGAAGTTCGAGGTTTGGATGAAAAACTGTTTTTT
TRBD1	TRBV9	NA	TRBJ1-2	CASSQTGTGNYGYTF	TGTGCCAGCAGCCAAACCGGGACAGGGAACTATGGCTACACCTTC
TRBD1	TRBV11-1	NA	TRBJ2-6	CASSWDRGIANVLTF	TGTGCCAGCAGTTGGGACAGGGGAATCGCCAACGTCCTGACTTTC
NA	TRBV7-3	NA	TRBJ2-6	CASSSTYSGANVLTF	TGTGCCAGCAGCTCAACTTACTCTGGGGCCAACGTCCTGACTTTC
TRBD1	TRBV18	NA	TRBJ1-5	CASSPDRGRQPQHF	TGTGCCAGCTCACCAGACAGGGGGCGACAGCCCCAGCATTTT
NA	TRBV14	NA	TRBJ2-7	CASSAGPLAGSSYEQYF	TGTGCCAGCAGCGCCGGGCCCCTGGCGGGTAGCTCCTACGAGCAGTACTTC
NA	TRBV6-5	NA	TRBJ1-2	CASTRGMDYGYTF	TGTGCCAGCACAAGGGGCATGGACTATGGCTACACCTTC
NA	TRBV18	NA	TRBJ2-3	CASSPSAGARDTQYF	TGTGCCAGCTCACCCTCTGCAGGGGCCAGAGATACGCAGTATTTT
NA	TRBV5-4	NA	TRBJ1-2	CASSWPGLSASGYTF	TGTGCCAGCAGCTGGCCGGGACTGTCCGCCAGTGGCTACACCTTC
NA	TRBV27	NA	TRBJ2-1	CASSIGTTDNEQFF	TGTGCCAGCAGTATCGGGACAACGGACAATGAGCAGTTCTTC
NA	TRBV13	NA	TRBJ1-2	CASGEQGQDGYTF	TGTGCCAGCGGGGAACAGGGTCAGGATGGCTACACCTTC
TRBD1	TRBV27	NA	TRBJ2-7	CASSLGTGAYEQYF	TGTGCCAGCAGTTTAGGGACAGGAGCCTACGAGCAGTACTTC
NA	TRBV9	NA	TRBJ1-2	CASSVAGYGYTF	TGTGCCAGCAGCGTAGCAGGCTATGGCTACACCTTC
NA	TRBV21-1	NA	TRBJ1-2	CASSVGRNYGYTF	TGTGCCAGCAGCGTGGGCAGAAACTATGGCTACACCTTC
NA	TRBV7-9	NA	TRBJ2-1	CASSRDGWRGRDSYNEQFF	TGTGCCAGCAGCCGGGATGGATGGCGGGGAAGGGACTCCTACAATGAGCAGTTCTTC
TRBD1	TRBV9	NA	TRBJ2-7	CASSPQGAISYEQYF	TGTGCCAGCAGCCCCCAGGGGGCCATATCCTACGAGCAGTACTTC
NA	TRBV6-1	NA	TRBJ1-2	CASSESGFYGYTF	TGTGCCAGCAGTGAGTCGGGGTTCTATGGCTACACCTTC
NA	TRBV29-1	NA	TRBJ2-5	CSAEPTDHQETQYF	TGCAGCGCAGAACCGACAGATCACCAAGAGACCCAGTACTTC
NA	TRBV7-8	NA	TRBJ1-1	CASSLQTGNTEAFF	TGTGCCAGCAGCTTGCAGACGGGTAACACTGAAGCTTTCTTT
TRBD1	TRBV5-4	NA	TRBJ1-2	CASSKGTEYGYTF	TGTGCCAGCAGCAAGGGGACAGAGTATGGCTACACCTTC
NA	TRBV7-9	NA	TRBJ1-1	CASSGQKTEAFF	TGTGCCAGCAGCGGCCAGAAAACTGAAGCTTTCTTT
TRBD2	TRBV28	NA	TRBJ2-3	CASSPRLAGGADTQYF	TGTGCCAGCAGCCCGAGACTAGCGGGGGGGGCAGATACGCAGTATTTT
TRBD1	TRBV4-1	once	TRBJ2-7	CASSEVVGTGRRKYF	TGCGCCAGCAGCGAAGTAGTCGGGACAGGGAGAAGGAAGTACTTC
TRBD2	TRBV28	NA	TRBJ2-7	CASGSGITYEQYF	TGTGCCAGCGGGAGCGGGATTACCTACGAGCAGTACTTC
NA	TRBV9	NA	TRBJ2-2	CASNKEPGVTGELFF	TGTGCCAGCAATAAGGAGCCGGGGGTCACCGGGGAGCTGTTTTTT
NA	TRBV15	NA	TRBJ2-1	CATSRTGSEQFF	TGTGCCACCAGCCGGACCGGGAGTGAGCAGTTCTTC
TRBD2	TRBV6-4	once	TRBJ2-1	CASSASGTSGYNEQFF	TGTGCCAGCAGTGCCTCCGGGACTAGCGGATACAATGAGCAGTTCTTC
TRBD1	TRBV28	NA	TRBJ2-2	CASTIGGTGDTGELFF	TGTGCCAGCACCATAGGAGGGACAGGGGACACCGGGGAGCTGTTTTTT
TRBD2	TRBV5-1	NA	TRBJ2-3	CASSFLAGDRDTQYF	TGCGCCAGCAGCTTTTTAGCGGGAGATCGAGATACGCAGTATTTT
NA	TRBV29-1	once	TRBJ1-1	CSASTGRGYTEAFF	TGCAGCGCCTCAACAGGGAGGGGGTATACTGAAGCTTTCTTT
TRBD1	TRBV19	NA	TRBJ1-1	CASRLTGGNTEAFF	TGTGCCAGTAGATTGACAGGGGGAAACACTGAAGCTTTCTTT
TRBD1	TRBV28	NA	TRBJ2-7	CASSFHPTGGSYEQYF	TGTGCCAGCAGTTTCCATCCGACAGGGGGATCCTACGAGCAGTACTTC
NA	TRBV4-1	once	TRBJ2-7	CASSHLGQTYEQYF	TGCGCCAGCAGCCACCTAGGACAGACCTACGAGCAGTACTTC
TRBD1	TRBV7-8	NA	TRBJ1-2	CASSSSTGGVYTF	TGTGCCAGCAGCTCGTCGACAGGGGGCGTCTACACCTTC
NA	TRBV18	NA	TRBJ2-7	CASSPPRSRYEQYF	TGTGCCAGCTCACCACCGAGAAGCCGGTACGAGCAGTACTTC
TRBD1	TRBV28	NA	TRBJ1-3	CASSITRDRPSGNTIYF	TGTGCCAGCAGTATCACCAGGGACAGGCCCTCTGGAAACACCATATATTTT
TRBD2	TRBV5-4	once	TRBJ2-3	CASSPGLAGLSTDTQYF	TGTGCCAGCAGCCCAGGACTAGCGGGGCTAAGCACAGATACGCAGTATTTT
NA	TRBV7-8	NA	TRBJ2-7	CASSLAIQGWHEQYF	TGTGCCAGCAGCTTAGCAATCCAGGGGTGGCACGAGCAGTACTTC
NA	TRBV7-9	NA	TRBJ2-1	CASSLIVGGEQFF	TGTGCCAGCAGCCTAATTGTGGGAGGTGAGCAGTTCTTC
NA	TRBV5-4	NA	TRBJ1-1	CASSPAVGLFRNTEAFF	TGTGCCAGCAGCCCTGCAGTGGGCCTATTTAGGAACACTGAAGCTTTCTTT
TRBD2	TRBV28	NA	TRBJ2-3	CASGRTAGGPEEDTQYF	TGTGCCAGCGGGAGGACAGCGGGAGGCCCAGAGGAAGATACGCAGTATTTT